A selection of T cell receptor beta chains follows, all from one sample in a study of technical replicates of blood from several donors. Some clones are missing from TCRdb's copy, which holds only in-frame ones; the method was immunoSEQ multiplex PCR. There are 68,000 or so clones in the sample; roughly 97% occur only once, and 0.25% to 0.35% lies in the top ten. The sequencing sample was made of T cells isolated from PBMCs. The origin of the receptors is a human donor in good health. The CDR3 runs from the conserved cysteine through the conserved F or W. Not all rows give a size; the values are once, few, many and, for expanded clones, a class.

v_call: TRBV11-1
clone_size: once
cdr3_length: 18
j_call: TRBJ2-3
cdr3_aa: CASSLSLERELNTDTQYF

v_call: TRBV5-4
clone_size: NA
cdr3_length: 15
j_call: TRBJ2-1
cdr3_aa: CASSLEAGEWNEQFF

v_call: TRBV7-6
clone_size: NA
cdr3_length: 15
j_call: TRBJ1-3
cdr3_aa: CASSLTGFSGNTIYF

v_call: TRBV11-2
clone_size: NA
cdr3_length: 17
j_call: TRBJ2-7
cdr3_aa: CASSLALAGELGYEQYF

v_call: TRBV6-5
clone_size: NA
cdr3_length: 14
j_call: TRBJ1-5
cdr3_aa: CASSYSGGVQPQHF

v_call: TRBV5-5
clone_size: NA
cdr3_length: 13
j_call: TRBJ2-1
cdr3_aa: CASILAGGNEQFF

v_call: TRBV10-1
clone_size: NA
cdr3_length: 12
j_call: TRBJ2-7
cdr3_aa: CATSGSSYEQYF

v_call: TRBV28
clone_size: NA
cdr3_length: 14
j_call: TRBJ2-5
cdr3_aa: CASSFRAVQETQYF

v_call: TRBV10-2
clone_size: NA
cdr3_length: 14
j_call: TRBJ2-7
cdr3_aa: CASILAGGSYEQYF

v_call: TRBV19
clone_size: NA
cdr3_length: 14
j_call: TRBJ2-1
cdr3_aa: CASTGLATDNEQFF

v_call: TRBV7-4
clone_size: NA
cdr3_length: 10
j_call: TRBJ1-2
cdr3_aa: CASSFNSGTF

v_call: TRBV6-6
clone_size: NA
cdr3_length: 16
j_call: TRBJ1-1
cdr3_aa: CASSAAGRPMNTEAFF

v_call: TRBV2
clone_size: NA
cdr3_length: 14
j_call: TRBJ2-5
cdr3_aa: CASSVETGRETQYF

v_call: TRBV9
clone_size: NA
cdr3_length: 15
j_call: TRBJ2-5
cdr3_aa: CASSVSGTGVETQYF

v_call: TRBV7-3
clone_size: NA
cdr3_length: 15
j_call: TRBJ2-5
cdr3_aa: CASSFTSGSLETQYF

v_call: TRBV11-3
clone_size: NA
cdr3_length: 18
j_call: TRBJ2-2
cdr3_aa: CASSDISRTGWHAGELFF

v_call: TRBV11-2
clone_size: NA
cdr3_length: 12
j_call: TRBJ2-7
cdr3_aa: CASSPGTYEQYF

v_call: TRBV10-3
clone_size: NA
cdr3_length: 14
j_call: TRBJ1-2
cdr3_aa: CAISALRESYGYTF

v_call: TRBV15
clone_size: NA
cdr3_length: 13
j_call: TRBJ1-2
cdr3_aa: CATMTPGRYGYTF

v_call: TRBV5-6
clone_size: NA
cdr3_length: 15
j_call: TRBJ1-1
cdr3_aa: CASIETGYMNTEAFF

v_call: TRBV10-1
clone_size: NA
cdr3_length: 16
j_call: TRBJ2-2
cdr3_aa: CASSESSGRAPGELFF

v_call: TRBV4-3
clone_size: NA
cdr3_length: 18
j_call: TRBJ2-1
cdr3_aa: CASSQVAVIASTYNEQFF

v_call: TRBV15
clone_size: NA
cdr3_length: 16
j_call: TRBJ2-7
cdr3_aa: CATSGSEGPRSYEQYF

v_call: TRBV29-1
clone_size: NA
cdr3_length: 16
j_call: TRBJ2-7
cdr3_aa: CSVEPVVGGVTYEQYF

v_call: TRBV30
clone_size: NA
cdr3_length: 11
j_call: TRBJ1-5
cdr3_aa: CAPGGGQPQHF

v_call: TRBV4-2
clone_size: few
cdr3_length: 16
j_call: TRBJ2-3
cdr3_aa: CASSQDLAGGTDTQYF

v_call: TRBV2
clone_size: NA
cdr3_length: 14
j_call: TRBJ2-7
cdr3_aa: CASSFRDTSYEQYF

v_call: TRBV28
clone_size: NA
cdr3_length: 16
j_call: TRBJ1-2
cdr3_aa: CASSLGAEVTLYGYTF

v_call: TRBV6-5
clone_size: NA
cdr3_length: 13
j_call: TRBJ1-2
cdr3_aa: CASSYDGSSGYTF

v_call: TRBV7-9
clone_size: NA
cdr3_length: 14
j_call: TRBJ1-2
cdr3_aa: CASSPHRSGDGYTF

v_call: TRBV28
clone_size: NA
cdr3_length: 15
j_call: TRBJ2-2
cdr3_aa: CASSHGTGNTGELFF

v_call: TRBV5-1
clone_size: NA
cdr3_length: 15
j_call: TRBJ2-1
cdr3_aa: CASSLGQGSHNEQFF

v_call: TRBV6-5
clone_size: NA
cdr3_length: 14
j_call: TRBJ2-7
cdr3_aa: CASSYGLGSYEQYF

v_call: TRBV10-3
clone_size: NA
cdr3_length: 15
j_call: TRBJ2-2
cdr3_aa: CAISDGGGNTGELFF

v_call: TRBV4-3
clone_size: NA
cdr3_length: 13
j_call: TRBJ1-1
cdr3_aa: CASSLTGNTEAFF

v_call: TRBV29-1
clone_size: NA
cdr3_length: 15
j_call: TRBJ2-7
cdr3_aa: CSVEDRREDPYEQYF

v_call: TRBV29-1
clone_size: NA
cdr3_length: 15
j_call: TRBJ2-1
cdr3_aa: CSVGGTGSTYNEQFF

v_call: TRBV7-8
clone_size: NA
cdr3_length: 18
j_call: TRBJ2-7
cdr3_aa: CASSLRWGLAGGPYEQYF

v_call: TRBV27
clone_size: NA
cdr3_length: 13
j_call: TRBJ1-1
cdr3_aa: CASSPDTNREAFF

v_call: TRBV7-9
clone_size: NA
cdr3_length: 14
j_call: TRBJ2-7
cdr3_aa: CASSQTRGIGEQYF

v_call: TRBV18
clone_size: NA
cdr3_length: 17
j_call: TRBJ2-1
cdr3_aa: CASSPGTSGSSYNEQFF

v_call: TRBV19
clone_size: NA
cdr3_length: 15
j_call: TRBJ1-1
cdr3_aa: CASMRLQGPNTEAFF

v_call: TRBV27
clone_size: NA
cdr3_length: 17
j_call: TRBJ1-5
cdr3_aa: CASSSRTGGVMDQPQHF

v_call: TRBV27
clone_size: NA
cdr3_length: 17
j_call: TRBJ2-2
cdr3_aa: CASSLSRPSGRIGELFF